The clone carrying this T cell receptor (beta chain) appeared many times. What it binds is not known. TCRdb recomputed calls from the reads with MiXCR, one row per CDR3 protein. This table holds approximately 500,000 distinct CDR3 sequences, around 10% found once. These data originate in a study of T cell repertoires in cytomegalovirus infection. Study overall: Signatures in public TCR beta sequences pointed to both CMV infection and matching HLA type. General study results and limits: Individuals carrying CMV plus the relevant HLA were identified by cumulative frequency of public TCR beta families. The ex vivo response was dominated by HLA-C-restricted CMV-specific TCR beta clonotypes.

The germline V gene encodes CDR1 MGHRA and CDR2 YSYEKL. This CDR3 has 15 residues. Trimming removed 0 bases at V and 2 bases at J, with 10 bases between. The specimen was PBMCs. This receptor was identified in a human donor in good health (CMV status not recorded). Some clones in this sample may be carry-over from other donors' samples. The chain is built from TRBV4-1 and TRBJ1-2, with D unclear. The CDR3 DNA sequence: TGCGCCAGCAGCCAAGATCCCGGCGGGAACTATGGCTACACCTTC. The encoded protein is CASSQDPGGNYGYTF.